This TCR beta chain was profiled in a study of T cell responses to AZD1222 COVID-19 vaccine (TCRdb year 2021). For the study in its entirety: TCR sequencing was performed for approximately 240 trial participants, of whom roughly 200 were given two doses of AZD1222 and approximately 26 were given two doses of MenACWY control vaccine. Trial participants were enrolled by age into 18-55, 56-69 and 70-plus year subgroups, with about 150, 28 and 57 TCR-sequenced participants respectively. The research as a whole found: Participants were mostly white British and included more females than males, and it was suggested by the authors that clonal diversity may have been underestimated. Reportedly, close to half of the unique spike-specific TCRs recognized epitopes lying outside the regions that are mutated in the B.1.351 and B.1.1.7 variants. Because no samples from the day 14 peak response were available, repertoires could be characterized only after the peak T cell response. In the small 56-69-year group, the increase in depth fell short of significance, most likely because of low power. The whole spike protein was spanned by vaccine-associated CD4 TCRs, and dominant responses were seen in regions 160-218 and 743-854. Only six or seven AZD1222 recipients were SARS-CoV-2 seropositive at baseline, limiting conclusions about previously exposed vaccinees. A significant rise in spike-specific TCR breadth and depth was observed after two AZD1222 doses relative to day 0 and relative to MenACWY recipients.

The CDR3 regions of human TCRbeta chains were subjected to immunosequencing. The source study handled its data this way. Repertoire TCRs were matched against a reference library of SARS-CoV-2-specific TCRs generated with the MIRA antigen-specificity platform. Breadth was defined as the fraction of unique TCRs that were SARS-CoV-2-associated. Depth was defined as the fraction of total T cells that were SARS-CoV-2-associated. Using the MIRA data, every spike-specific TCR was mapped to the spike region that the TCR reacted to and assigned to either a CD4 or a CD8 class. Log10-transformed breadth and depth values were compared by one-way ANOVA with Sidak's multiple comparisons tests. TCRdb retrieved this table from immuneACCESS and kept in-frame rearrangements only. Not all clones are present; in checked studies, unresolved V genes account for under half, and no reason is known for the remainder. D and trimming come from the DNA, and the V and J calls and clone size come from that table. Within this sample are 90,000 to 120,000 clones, with roughly nine tenths of them counted one time only. Roughly 2.5% of the sample is taken by the ten largest.

In the paper's terms, the time point label means: about 28 days (+/-7) after the second vaccine dose. Because spike-specific TCR depth and breadth did not differ between the two schedules, AZD1222 recipients who got a second dose at roughly 4 weeks were pooled with those who got a second dose at roughly 12 weeks. The vaccinee samples were drawn from two UK trials, COV001 and COV002, one of which was a single-blind randomized controlled phase 2/3 trial testing AZD1222 (ChAdOx1 nCoV-19) in healthy adults. For TCRbeta chain sequencing, PBMC samples from trial participants were taken at day 0 and at day 28 after the second dose. For this clone: This receptor's antigen is unknown. Base-call qualities are not available, and no considerably larger clone is one nucleotide away.

The specimen was peripheral blood, collected 28 days after the second AZD1222 dose. This TCR derives from an adult who received the AZD1222 COVID-19 vaccine.

The DNA sequence follows: TGTGCCACCAGCAGATTTTGGACAGCGCAGCCAAATCAGCCCCAGCATTTT. This translates into CATSRFWTAQPNQPQHF. The rearrangement combines TRBV15 with TRBJ1-5; TRBD1 is a weak D gene call, 6 bases matching. Sequences LNHNV (CDR1) and YYDKDF (CDR2) are obtained from the germline V gene (reference sequence). From cysteine to phenylalanine, the CDR3 is 17 amino acids long. This entry keeps only the CDR3 DNA: 51 bases, framed from base 1. Trimming removed 2 bases from V and 4 bases from J, leaving 18 bases between the germline ends.